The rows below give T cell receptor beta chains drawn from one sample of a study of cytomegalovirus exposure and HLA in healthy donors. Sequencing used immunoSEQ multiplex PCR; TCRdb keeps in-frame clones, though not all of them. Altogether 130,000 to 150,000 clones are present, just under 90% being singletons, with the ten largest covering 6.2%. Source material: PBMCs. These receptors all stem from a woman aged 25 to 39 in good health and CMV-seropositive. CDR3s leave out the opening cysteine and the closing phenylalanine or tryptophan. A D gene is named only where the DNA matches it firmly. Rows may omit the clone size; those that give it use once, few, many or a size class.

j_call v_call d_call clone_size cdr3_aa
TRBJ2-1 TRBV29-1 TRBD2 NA SVAHPSGNRNEQF
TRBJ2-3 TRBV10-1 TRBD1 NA ASSRTGTDTQY
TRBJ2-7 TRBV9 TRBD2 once ASSIEREAGEQY
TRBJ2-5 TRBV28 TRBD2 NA ASSPSGLAEETQY
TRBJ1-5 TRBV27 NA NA ASSWGLRQPQH
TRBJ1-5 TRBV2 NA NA ASSEQFRGQPQH
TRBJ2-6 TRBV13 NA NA ASSQGFSRGPRSANVLT
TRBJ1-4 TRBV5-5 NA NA ASSLQGITTNEKLF
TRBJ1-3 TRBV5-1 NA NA ASSLASQGSSGNTIY
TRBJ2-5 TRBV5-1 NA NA ASSLGQGQETQY
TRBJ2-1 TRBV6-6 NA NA ASSRLGASYNEQF
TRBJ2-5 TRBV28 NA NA ASSLAGRSQETQY
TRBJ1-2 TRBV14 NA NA ASSRLTQRIPSSDYGYT
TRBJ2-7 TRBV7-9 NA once ASSRRDIIYEQY
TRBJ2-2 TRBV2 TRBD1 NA ASSPGQGTGELF
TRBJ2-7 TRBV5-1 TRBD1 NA ASSQQGGQAYEQY
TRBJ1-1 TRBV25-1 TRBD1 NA ASRKVDRVTEAF
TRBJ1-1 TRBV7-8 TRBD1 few ASSPRTGGDTEAF
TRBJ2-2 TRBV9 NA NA ASSVLAEGAGELF
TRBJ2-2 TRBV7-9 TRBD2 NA ASSPSWRGSRRTGELF
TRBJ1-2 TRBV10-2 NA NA ATRGDGGYT
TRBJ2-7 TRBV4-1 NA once ASSLSAGYAYEQY
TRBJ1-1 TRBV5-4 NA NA ASSLVAMDTEAF
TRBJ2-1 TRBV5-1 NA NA ASRATVSYNEQF
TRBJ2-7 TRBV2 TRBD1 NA ASSPLGTVGSYEQY
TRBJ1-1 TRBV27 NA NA ASSPQGRNTEAF
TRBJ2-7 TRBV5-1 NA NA ASSLTLAGNEQY
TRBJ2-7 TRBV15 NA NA ATSFQERGKQY
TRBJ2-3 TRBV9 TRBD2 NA ASSGPRTSGSADTQY